These 32 T cell receptor beta chains were sequenced from one sample in a study of cytomegalovirus exposure and HLA in healthy donors. Primers for the PCR totalled 60 Vbeta and 13 Jbeta. Data came from immunoSEQ multiplex PCR; TCRdb stores just in-frame clones and leaves some out. The sample has 150,000 to 200,000 clones, around three quarters seen once; the top ten hold 2% to 2.5%. Specimen: PBMCs. All receptors derive from a woman aged 30 to 39 in good health and CMV-seropositive.

CDR3 protein: CASRLEGDTEAFF. The CDR3, as DNA: TGCGCCAGCAGACTTGAGGGAGACACTGAAGCTTTCTTT. V and J are TRBV10-2 and TRBJ1-1; no reliable D call. Germline lookup yields CDR1 WSHSY and CDR2 SAAADI. The CDR3 runs 13 residues. V gave up 6 bases and J gave up 3 bases, with 11 bases separating them.

The CDR3 reads CASSLGGTVGSSYNSPLHF. In DNA, the CDR3 is TGTGCCAGCAGCTTAGGGGGGACAGTCGGAAGCTCCTATAATTCACCCCTCCACTTT. The J gene is TRBJ1-6, the V gene TRBV7-8; 7 bases align to TRBD1. CDR1 SGHVS and CDR2 FQNEAQ come from the germline V gene. The ends lost 1 base at V and 0 bases at J; junction bases unmatched: 9. The CDR3 spans 19 residues.

The CDR3 region is CAWSFRTGLNTEAFF. In DNA form, the CDR3 reads TGTGCCTGGAGTTTCCGGACAGGATTGAACACTGAAGCTTTCTTT. The chain carries TRBV30 and TRBJ1-1; 7 bases match TRBD1. Germline CDR1 is GTSNPN and CDR2 is SVGIG (reference sequence). The CDR3 totals 15 residues. V gave up 2 bases and J gave up 0 bases; unmatched junction bases: 6.

This clone was found once. The chain joins TRBV5-6 to TRBJ2-7; D is possibly TRBD2 (6 bases). The CDR3 has 11 amino acids. Between the trimmed V and J ends, which lost 7 bases and 6 bases, there was a span of 11 bases. Germline values: CDR1 SGHDT, CDR2 YYEEEE. CDR3 sequence: CASRRRGEQYF. CDR3 DNA sequence: TGTGCCAGCCGAAGGCGGGGCGAGCAGTACTTC.

The chain uses TRBV10-2 and TRBJ2-1, with D possibly being TRBD2 (5 bases). In germline, CDR1 is WSHSY, CDR2 SAAADI. This CDR3 contains 15 residues. The V gene lost 2 bases and the J gene lost 0 bases, with 8 bases spanning the gap. CDR3 nucleotides: TGCGCCAGCAGTGAGAGGCTAGCCTCCTACAATGAGCAGTTCTTC. This translates into CASSERLASYNEQFF.

The chain has TRBV10-3 and TRBJ1-3, with D unresolved. The CDR3 covers 14 residues. Between the trimmed V and J ends, which lost 3 bases and 9 bases, there was a span of 15 bases. Germline CDR1 ENHRY, CDR2 SYGVKD. The CDR3: CAISELPDGGTIYF. CDR3 sequence (DNA): TGTGCCATCAGTGAACTTCCGGACGGAGGCACCATATATTTT.

The chain carries TRBV30 and TRBJ1-2; a possible D gene is TRBD1 (6 bases). Looked up from germline, CDR1 is GTSNPN and CDR2 is SVGIG (reference sequence). The CDR3 runs to 16 residues. V was cut by 2 bases and J by 0 bases, with 16 bases left in between. Here the CDR3 DNA reads TGTGCCTGGAGTATCAAGACAGGTGCCACTAACTATGGCTACACCTTC. This encodes CAWSIKTGATNYGYTF.

This clone was seen a few times. V gene TRBV30 combines with J gene TRBJ1-5; D is ambiguous. In germline, CDR1 is GTSNPN, CDR2 SVGIG (reference sequence). Deletions cut 1 base from V and 4 bases from J, with 8 bases between. The CDR3 sequence is 13 residues long. The CDR3 region is CAWSGATNQPQHF. The CDR3 DNA reads as TGTGCCTGGAGTGGGGCTACAAATCAGCCCCAGCATTTT.

This clone showed up just once. Here the CDR3 DNA reads TGTGCCATACCTGGACAGGGAAATTCACCCCTCCACTTT. Translation: CAIPGQGNSPLHF. This chain connects TRBV28 to TRBJ1-6, with 8 bases that match TRBD1. This CDR3 is built from 13 residues. CDR1 and CDR2 from the germline V gene are MDHEN and SYDVKM. Trimming took 10 bases from V and 7 from J; bases not matched to a gene: 6.

The rearrangement uses TRBV30 and TRBJ1-6; possibly TRBD1 for D (6 bases). This CDR3 contains 14 residues. Per the germline V gene, CDR1 is GTSNPN and CDR2 is SVGIG (reference sequence). Trimming left V 2 bases short and J 14 bases short, with 19 bases between. The CDR3 DNA follows: TGTGCCTGGAGTCGGACAGCTACTCCTCTCACCCTCCACTTT. Protein sequence: CAWSRTATPLTLHF.

V is TRBV6-4 and J is TRBJ1-1; TRBD1 might be the D (5 bases). The CDR3 runs to 13 residues. Trimming cost V 6 bases and J 7 bases, with 15 bases left between them. Germline CDR1 is MRHNA and CDR2 is SNTAGT. The DNA of the CDR3 is TGTGCCAGCAGGGCCACAGGTTTCGGTGAAGCTTTCTTT. It is translated as CASRATGFGEAFF.

The chain joins TRBV27 to TRBJ2-7, with 8 bases lining up with TRBD1. Germline V gene data show CDR1 as MNHEY and CDR2 as SMNVEV (reference sequence). The J segment lost 4 bases and the V segment lost 5 bases, leaving 13 bases of the junction unmatched. The CDR3 is 16 residues long. CDR3 residues: CASSPSTGVYEYEQYF. CDR3 coding DNA: TGTGCCAGCAGTCCATCGACAGGGGTTTATGAGTACGAGCAGTACTTC.

This chain joins TRBV19 and TRBJ1-2, with D unclear. Germline CDR1 is LNHDA and CDR2 is SQIVND (reference sequence). V shed 3 bases and J shed 4 bases, with 18 bases lying between them. This CDR3 region has 16 residues. CDR3 sequence: CASSIRSAGFVYGYTF. The CDR3 coding sequence is TGTGCCAGTAGTATTCGGAGCGCCGGGTTCGTCTATGGCTACACCTTC.

The J gene is TRBJ2-1, the V gene TRBV5-4; TRBD2 matches 7 bases. This CDR3 region has 13 residues. Germline values: CDR1 SGHNT, CDR2 YYREEE (reference sequence). Trimming removed 4 bases from V and 5 bases from J; junction bases left unmatched: 3. The CDR3 nucleotides read TGTGCCAGCAGCCTGGGACTAAACAATGAGCAGTTCTTC. This gives the protein CASSLGLNNEQFF.

A note on this clone: The same CDR3 is also encoded by other DNA sequences in this sample. The rearrangement uses TRBV25-1 and TRBJ2-7; 10 nucleotides agree with TRBD2. CDR1 is MGHDK and CDR2 is SYGVNS in the germline V gene. CDR3 length: 14 residues. The trim removed 4 bases at V and 4 bases at J, leaving 4 bases unmatched. CDR3 residues: CASSGTSGPYEQYF. In DNA form, the CDR3 reads TGTGCCAGCAGTGGGACTAGCGGACCTTACGAGCAGTACTTC.

The chain links TRBV30 to TRBJ1-1; D remains ambiguous. The CDR3 runs 12 residues. Deletions cut 2 bases from V and 1 base from J, with 5 bases between. Germline CDR1 GTSNPN, CDR2 SVGIG (reference sequence). CDR3 sequence: CAWSSENTEAFF. The DNA for the CDR3 is TGTGCCTGGAGTTCAGAGAACACTGAAGCTTTCTTT.

The chain links TRBV29-1 to TRBJ1-5; D is uncertain. The CDR3 is made up of 15 amino acids. Germline lookup yields CDR1 SQVTM and CDR2 ANQGSEA. The ends were cut back, 5 bases at V and 2 bases at J, with 16 bases in the middle. The CDR3 here is CSVSSGGIGNQPQHF. For the CDR3, the DNA is TGCAGCGTTTCCTCTGGAGGGATCGGCAATCAGCCCCAGCATTTT.

The rearrangement joins TRBV9 to TRBJ1-2; D gene uncertain. CDR1 and CDR2 (germline): SGDLS, YYNGEE. The V and J ends lost 3 bases and 1 base respectively, with 4 bases between them. The CDR3 is made up of 12 amino acids. The CDR3 is CASSALNYGYTF. The CDR3 nucleotides are TGTGCCAGCAGCGCCCTTAACTATGGCTACACCTTC.

Regarding this clone: Other DNA sequences of this sample code for an identical CDR3. This chain uses TRBV6-1 with TRBJ1-2; TRBD1 matches 9 bases. Germline V gene lookup returns CDR1 MNHNS and CDR2 SASEGT. The CDR3 covers 14 residues. J was trimmed by 7 bases and V by 3 bases; bases with no gene match: 6. CDR3 DNA sequence: TGTGCCAGCAGTGACTTACAGGGGGCGGGTGGCTACACCTTC. Protein: CASSDLQGAGGYTF.

This rearrangement joins TRBV11-2 to TRBJ2-7; TRBD1 might be the D (6 bases). Germline lookup yields CDR1 SGHAT and CDR2 FQNNGV. Trimming pared 4 bases from V and 2 bases from J, leaving 12 bases between. CDR3 length equals 14 residues. CDR3 bases: TGTGCCAGCAGCTCCCTCCAGGGGACCTACGAGCAGTACTTC. Its protein product is CASSSLQGTYEQYF.

Only a few counts were recorded for this clone. V usage is TRBV25-1 and J usage is TRBJ2-3; 7 bases fit TRBD1. The CDR3 sequence is 14 residues long. CDR1 is MGHDK and CDR2 is SYGVNS in the germline V gene. After removal of 2 bases from V and 4 bases from J, the junction contained 3 bases not matched to a gene. The CDR3 coding sequence is TGTGCCAGCAGTGAAGACAGGGTTGCAGATACGCAGTATTTT. It is translated as CASSEDRVADTQYF. Using reference TRBV25-1 and TRBJ2-3 for the parts outside the CDR3, the full variable domain is EADIYQTPRYLVIGTGKKITLECSQTMGHDKMYWYQQDPGMELHLIHYSYGVNSTEKGDLSSESTVSRIRTEHFPLTLESARPSHTSQYLCASSEDRVADTQYFGPGTRLTVL.

This chain connects TRBV5-4 to TRBJ2-3, with D maybe TRBD1 (8 bases). This CDR3 region has 15 residues. Trimming removed 4 bases from V and 4 bases from J, with 16 bases in between. The germline CDR1 and CDR2 sequences are SGHNT and YYREEE (reference sequence). The CDR3, as DNA: TGTGCCAGCAGCCCAGGACAGGGAGGGCCAGATACGCAGTATTTT. This encodes CASSPGQGGPDTQYF.

The J gene is TRBJ1-2, the V gene TRBV13; 8 bases are a match to TRBD1. Germline-derived CDR1 and CDR2 are PRHDT and FYEKMQ (reference sequence). This CDR3 region has 16 residues. V dropped 5 bases and J dropped 1; count of bases not matched to a gene: 9. The CDR3 loop reads CASSGTGTGGNYGYTF. DNA for the CDR3: TGTGCCAGCAGCGGTACCGGGACAGGAGGTAACTATGGCTACACCTTC.

V gene TRBV4-3 combines with J gene TRBJ2-1, with 7 bases that match TRBD1. The CDR3 runs to 15 residues. V gave up 1 base and J gave up 3 bases; unmatched junction bases: 3. CDR1 LGHNA and CDR2 YSLEER come from the germline V gene. The CDR3 nucleotides read TGCGCCAGCAGCCAAGTGTACAGGGGCTACAATGAGCAGTTCTTC. It yields the protein CASSQVYRGYNEQFF.

The rearrangement uses TRBV2 and TRBJ1-2, with TRBD1 matching 9 bases. After removal of 1 base from V and 5 bases from J, the junction contained 5 bases not matched to a gene. The length of the CDR3 is 15 residues. Germline CDR1 SNHLY, CDR2 FYNNEI. In DNA, the CDR3 is TGTGCCAGCAGTGAAGTGGGACAGGGACGGTATGGCTACACCTTC. The encoded protein is CASSEVGQGRYGYTF.

The chain employs TRBV28 and TRBJ2-1; 8 bases are shared with TRBD1. Germline CDR1 reads MDHEN; CDR2 reads SYDVKM. The V gene end was trimmed by 5 bases and the J gene end by 8 bases; junction bases not matched to a gene: 14. The CDR3 length is 16 residues. CDR3 amino acids: CASSPIFGQGVDEQFF. Here the CDR3 DNA reads TGTGCCAGCAGTCCCATCTTTGGACAGGGCGTCGATGAGCAGTTCTTC.

This chain connects TRBV9 to TRBJ2-4; D gene uncertain. This CDR3 is built from 14 residues. The germline gives CDR1 SGDLS, CDR2 YYNGEE. The V end lost 4 bases, the J end lost 8 bases, and 16 bases lay between the germline ends. The CDR3 region is CASSLNPAVDIQYF. The CDR3 DNA reads as TGTGCCAGCAGCCTAAATCCCGCTGTAGACATTCAGTACTTC.

The chain uses TRBV18 and TRBJ2-5; D is perhaps TRBD1 (5 bases). The length of the CDR3 is 15 residues. Germline V gene lookup returns CDR1 KGHSH and CDR2 LQKENI. Trimming pared 0 bases from V and 1 base from J, leaving 9 bases between. In DNA form, the CDR3 reads TGTGCCAGCTCACCACCGAGTACAGGCCAAGAGACCCAGTACTTC. This gives the protein CASSPPSTGQETQYF.

This clone has just a few counts. The genes are TRBV15 and TRBJ1-2; TRBD1 agrees at 7 bases. Germline values: CDR1 LNHNV, CDR2 YYDKDF (reference sequence). This CDR3 is built from 16 residues. The J segment lost 7 bases and the V segment lost 1 base, leaving 12 bases of the junction unmatched. The DNA for the CDR3 is TGTGCCACCAGCAGAGGGGATGACAGGGTTAATGGTGGCTACACCTTC. This codes for CATSRGDDRVNGGYTF.

The chain carries TRBV6-1 and TRBJ2-1; TRBD1 matches 7 bases. The germline V gene has CDR1 MNHNS and CDR2 SASEGT. The CDR3 is made up of 15 amino acids. V lost 6 bases and J lost 2; bases outside the gene matches: 7. The CDR3 DNA follows: TGTGCCAGCAGCGGAGACAGGGCAGCCTACAATGAGCAGTTCTTC. This encodes CASSGDRAAYNEQFF.

The gene calls are TRBV4-3 and TRBJ1-5; a weak D match, TRBD1 (5 bases). The germline V gene has CDR1 LGHNA and CDR2 YSLEER. With 0 bases removed from V and 4 bases from J, the gap between germline ends came to 16 bases. The CDR3 has 17 residues. The CDR3 nucleotides are TGCGCCAGCAGCCAAGATTGGGGCCAGGGCTTTAATCAGCCCCAGCATTTT. This sequence encodes CASSQDWGQGFNQPQHF.

V usage is TRBV7-8 and J usage is TRBJ1-3, with D perhaps TRBD1 (5 bases). The length of the CDR3 is 15 residues. Germline V CDR1 and CDR2: SGHVS, FQNEAQ. The V gene lost 3 bases and the J gene lost 0 bases, with 9 bases spanning the gap. Written as DNA, the CDR3 is TGTGCCAGCAGCTTTGGGCAGGGCTCTGGAAACACCATATATTTT. Translation: CASSFGQGSGNTIYF.